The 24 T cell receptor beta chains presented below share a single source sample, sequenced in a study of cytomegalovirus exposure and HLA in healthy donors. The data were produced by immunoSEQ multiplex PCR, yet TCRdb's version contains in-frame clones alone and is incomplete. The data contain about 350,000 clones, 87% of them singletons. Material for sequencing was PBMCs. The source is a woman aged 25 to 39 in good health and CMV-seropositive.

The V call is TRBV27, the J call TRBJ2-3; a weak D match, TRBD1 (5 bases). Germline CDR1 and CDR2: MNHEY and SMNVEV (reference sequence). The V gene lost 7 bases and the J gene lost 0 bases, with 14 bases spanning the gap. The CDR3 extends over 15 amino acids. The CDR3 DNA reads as TGTGCCAGCAAGGTGTGGGGCTCTAGCACAGATACGCAGTATTTT. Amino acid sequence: CASKVWGSSTDTQYF.

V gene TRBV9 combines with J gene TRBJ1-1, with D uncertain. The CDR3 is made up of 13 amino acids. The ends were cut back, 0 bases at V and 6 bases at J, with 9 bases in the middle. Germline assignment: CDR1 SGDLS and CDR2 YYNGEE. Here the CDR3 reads CASSVVEVAEAFF. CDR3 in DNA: TGTGCCAGCAGCGTAGTGGAGGTGGCTGAAGCTTTCTTT.

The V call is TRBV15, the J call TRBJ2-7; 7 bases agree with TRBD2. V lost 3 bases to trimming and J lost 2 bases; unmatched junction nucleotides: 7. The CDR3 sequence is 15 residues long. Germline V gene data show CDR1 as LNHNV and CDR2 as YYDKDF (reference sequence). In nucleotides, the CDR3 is TGTGCCACCAGCAGGGAAAGCGGGAAGGCCTACGAGCAGTACTTC. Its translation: CATSRESGKAYEQYF.

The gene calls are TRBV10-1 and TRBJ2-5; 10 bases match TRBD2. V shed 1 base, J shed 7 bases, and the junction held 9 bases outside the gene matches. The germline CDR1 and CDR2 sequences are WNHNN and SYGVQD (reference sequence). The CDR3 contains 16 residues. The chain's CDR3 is CASSEFSGGSKTTQYF. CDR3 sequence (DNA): TGCGCCAGCAGTGAGTTTAGCGGGGGGTCAAAGACGACCCAGTACTTC.

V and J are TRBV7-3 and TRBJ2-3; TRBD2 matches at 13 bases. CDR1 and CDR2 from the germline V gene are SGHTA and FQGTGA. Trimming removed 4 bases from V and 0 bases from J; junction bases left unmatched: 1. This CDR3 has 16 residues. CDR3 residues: CASSSTSGRSTDTQYF. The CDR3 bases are TGTGCCAGCAGCTCGACTAGCGGGAGGAGCACAGATACGCAGTATTTT.

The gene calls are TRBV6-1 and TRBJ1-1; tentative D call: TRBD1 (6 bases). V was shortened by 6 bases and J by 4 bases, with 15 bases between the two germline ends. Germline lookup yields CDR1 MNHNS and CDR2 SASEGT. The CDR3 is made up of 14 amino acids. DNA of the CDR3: TGTGCCAGCAGCTTTCAGGGGCTGGGCACTGAAGCTTTCTTT. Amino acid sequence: CASSFQGLGTEAFF.

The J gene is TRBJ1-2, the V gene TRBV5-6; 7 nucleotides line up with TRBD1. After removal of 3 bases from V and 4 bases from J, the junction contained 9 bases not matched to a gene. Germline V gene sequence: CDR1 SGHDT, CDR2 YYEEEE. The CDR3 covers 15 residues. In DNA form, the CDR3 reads TGTGCCAGCAGCTCTAACAGGGGCTCCCCCTATGGCTACACCTTC. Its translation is CASSSNRGSPYGYTF.

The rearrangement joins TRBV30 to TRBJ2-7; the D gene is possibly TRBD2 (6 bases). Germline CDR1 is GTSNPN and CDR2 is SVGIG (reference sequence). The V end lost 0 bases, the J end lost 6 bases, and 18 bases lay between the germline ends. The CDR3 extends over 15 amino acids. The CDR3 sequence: CAWSVHGREMPEQYF. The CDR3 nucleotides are TGTGCCTGGAGTGTACATGGGCGGGAAATGCCCGAGCAGTACTTC. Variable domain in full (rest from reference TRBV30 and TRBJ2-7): SQTIHQWPATLVQPVGSPLSLECTVEGTSNPNLYWYRQAAGRGLQLLFYSVGIGQISSEVPQNLSASRPQDRQFILSSKKLLLSDSGFYLCAWSVHGREMPEQYFGPGTRLTVT.

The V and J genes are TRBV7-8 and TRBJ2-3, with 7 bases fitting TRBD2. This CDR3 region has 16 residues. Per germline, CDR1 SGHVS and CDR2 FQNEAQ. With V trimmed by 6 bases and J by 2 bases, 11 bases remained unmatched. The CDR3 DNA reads TGTGCCAGCAGACCCCGGACCGGGGGGAACACAGATACGCAGTATTTT. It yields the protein CASRPRTGGNTDTQYF.

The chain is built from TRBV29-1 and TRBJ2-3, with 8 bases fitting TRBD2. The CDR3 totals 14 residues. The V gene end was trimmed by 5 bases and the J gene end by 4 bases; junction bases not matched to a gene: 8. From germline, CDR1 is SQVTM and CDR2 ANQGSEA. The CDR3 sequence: CSVLGSGSPDTQYF. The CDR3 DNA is TGCAGCGTTTTAGGAAGCGGGAGCCCAGATACGCAGTATTTT.

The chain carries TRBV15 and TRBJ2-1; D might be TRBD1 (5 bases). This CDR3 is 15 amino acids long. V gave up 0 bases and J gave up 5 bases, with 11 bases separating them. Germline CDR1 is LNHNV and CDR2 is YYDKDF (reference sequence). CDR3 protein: CATSRDPRANNEQFF. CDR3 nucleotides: TGTGCCACCAGCAGAGATCCCAGGGCTAACAATGAGCAGTTCTTC. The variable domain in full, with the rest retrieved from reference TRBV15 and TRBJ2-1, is DAMVIQNPRYQVTQFGKPVTLSCSQTLNHNVMYWYQQKSSQAPKLLFHYYDKDFNNEADTPDNFQSRRPNTSFCFLDIRSPGLGDTAMYLCATSRDPRANNEQFFGPGTRLTVL.

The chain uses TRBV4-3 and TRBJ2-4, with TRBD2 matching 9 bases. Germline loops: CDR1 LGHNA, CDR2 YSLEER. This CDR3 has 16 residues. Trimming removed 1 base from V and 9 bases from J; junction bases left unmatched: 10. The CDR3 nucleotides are TGCGCCAGCAGCCAAGTAAAGGGTAGCGGGGGTGGCATTCAGTACTTC. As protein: CASSQVKGSGGGIQYF.

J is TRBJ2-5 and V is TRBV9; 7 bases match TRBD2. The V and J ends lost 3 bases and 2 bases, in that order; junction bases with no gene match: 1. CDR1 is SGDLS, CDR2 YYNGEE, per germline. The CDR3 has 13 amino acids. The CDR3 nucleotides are TGTGCCAGCAGCGCGGGGGGACAAGAGACCCAGTACTTC. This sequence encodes CASSAGGQETQYF.

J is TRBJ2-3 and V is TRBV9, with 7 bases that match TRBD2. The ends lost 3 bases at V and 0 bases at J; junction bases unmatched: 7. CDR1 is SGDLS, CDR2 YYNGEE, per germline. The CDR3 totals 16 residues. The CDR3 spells CASSEGTTPSTDTQYF. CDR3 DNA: TGTGCCAGCAGCGAAGGGACTACCCCTAGCACAGATACGCAGTATTTT.

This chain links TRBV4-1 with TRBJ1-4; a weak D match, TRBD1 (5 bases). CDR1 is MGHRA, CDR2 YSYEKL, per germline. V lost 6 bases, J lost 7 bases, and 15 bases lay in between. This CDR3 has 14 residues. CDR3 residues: CASSRQSGREKLFF. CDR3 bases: TGCGCCAGCAGTCGACAGAGCGGTCGTGAAAAACTGTTTTTT.

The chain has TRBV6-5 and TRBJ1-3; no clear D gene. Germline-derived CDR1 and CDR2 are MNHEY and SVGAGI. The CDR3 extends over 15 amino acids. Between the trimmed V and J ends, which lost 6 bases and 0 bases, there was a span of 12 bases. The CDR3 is CASSHLVDSGNTIYF. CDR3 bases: TGTGCCAGCAGCCACCTTGTGGACTCTGGAAACACCATATATTTT.

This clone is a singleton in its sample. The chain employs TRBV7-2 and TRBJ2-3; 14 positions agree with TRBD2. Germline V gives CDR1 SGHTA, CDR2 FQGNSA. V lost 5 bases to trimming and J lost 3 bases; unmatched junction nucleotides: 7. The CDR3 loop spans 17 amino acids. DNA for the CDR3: TGTGCCAGCAGCCCTCCCGGACTAGCGGGGGGTACAGATACGCAGTATTTT. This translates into CASSPPGLAGGTDTQYF. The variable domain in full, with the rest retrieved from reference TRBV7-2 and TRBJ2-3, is GAGVSQSPSNKVTEKGKDVELRCDPISGHTALYWYRQSLGQGLEFLIYFQGNSAPDKSGLPSDRFSAERTGGSVSTLTIQRTQQEDSAVYLCASSPPGLAGGTDTQYFGPGTRLTVL.

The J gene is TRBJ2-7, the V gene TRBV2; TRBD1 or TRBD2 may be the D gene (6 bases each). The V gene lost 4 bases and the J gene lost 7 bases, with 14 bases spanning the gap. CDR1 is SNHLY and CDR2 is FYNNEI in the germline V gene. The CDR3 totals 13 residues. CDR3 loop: CASSGGQGREQYF. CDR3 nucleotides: TGTGCCAGCAGTGGAGGCCAGGGGAGGGAGCAGTACTTC.

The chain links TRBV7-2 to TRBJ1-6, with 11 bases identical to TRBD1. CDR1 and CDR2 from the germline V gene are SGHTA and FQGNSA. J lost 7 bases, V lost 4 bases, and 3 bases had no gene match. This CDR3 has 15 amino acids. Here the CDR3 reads CASSSRTGGNSPLHF. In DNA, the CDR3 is TGTGCCAGCAGCTCCCGGACAGGGGGCAATTCACCCCTCCACTTT. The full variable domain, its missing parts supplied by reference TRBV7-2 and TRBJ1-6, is GAGVSQSPSNKVTEKGKDVELRCDPISGHTALYWYRQSLGQGLEFLIYFQGNSAPDKSGLPSDRFSAERTGGSVSTLTIQRTQQEDSAVYLCASSSRTGGNSPLHFGNGTRLTVT.

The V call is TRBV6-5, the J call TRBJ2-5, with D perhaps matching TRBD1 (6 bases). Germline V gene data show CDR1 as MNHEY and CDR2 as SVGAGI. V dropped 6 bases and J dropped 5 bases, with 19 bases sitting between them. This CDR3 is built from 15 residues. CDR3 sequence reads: CASRPTSTGRETQYF. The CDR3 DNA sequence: TGTGCCAGCAGACCTACGAGCACAGGGCGGGAGACCCAGTACTTC.

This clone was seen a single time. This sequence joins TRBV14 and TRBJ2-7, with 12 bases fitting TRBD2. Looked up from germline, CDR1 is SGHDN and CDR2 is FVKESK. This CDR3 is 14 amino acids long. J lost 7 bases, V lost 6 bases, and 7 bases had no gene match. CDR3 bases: TGTGCCAGCAGAGGCCCGCTAGCGGGAGGGGAGCAGTACTTC. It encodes CASRGPLAGGEQYF.

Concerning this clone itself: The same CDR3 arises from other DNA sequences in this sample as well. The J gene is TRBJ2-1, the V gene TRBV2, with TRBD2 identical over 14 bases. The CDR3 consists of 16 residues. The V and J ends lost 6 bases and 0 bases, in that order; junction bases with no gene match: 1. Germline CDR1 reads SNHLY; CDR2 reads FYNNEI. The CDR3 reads CASRGTSGSSYNEQFF. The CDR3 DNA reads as TGTGCCAGCAGGGGGACTAGCGGGAGCTCCTACAATGAGCAGTTCTTC. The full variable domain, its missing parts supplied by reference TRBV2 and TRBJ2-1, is EPEVTQTPSHQVTQMGQEVILRCVPISNHLYFYWYRQILGQKVEFLVSFYNNEISEKSEIFDDQFSVERPDGSNFTLKIRSTKLEDSAMYFCASRGTSGSSYNEQFFGPGTRLTVL.

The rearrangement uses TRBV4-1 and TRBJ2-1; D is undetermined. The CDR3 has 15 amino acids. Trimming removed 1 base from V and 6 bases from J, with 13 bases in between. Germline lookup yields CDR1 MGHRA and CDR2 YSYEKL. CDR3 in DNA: TGCGCCAGCAGCCAAGTTCAGGCTCCTGGCAATGAGCAGTTCTTC. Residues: CASSQVQAPGNEQFF.

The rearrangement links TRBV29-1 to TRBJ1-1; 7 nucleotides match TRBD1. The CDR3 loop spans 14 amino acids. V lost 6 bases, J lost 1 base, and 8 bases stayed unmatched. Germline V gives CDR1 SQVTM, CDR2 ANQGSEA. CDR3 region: CSVEDRPPNTEAFF. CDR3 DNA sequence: TGCAGCGTGGAGGACAGGCCTCCGAACACTGAAGCTTTCTTT.